This paragraph covers one T cell receptor (beta chain) sequence. This entry belongs to a study of blood T cell repertoires in COVID-19. As for the study in general: Samples of COVID-19 (acute and convalescent) were obtained from the United States, Italy and Spain.

Some clones are missing from TCRdb's copy, which holds only in-frame ones; the method was immunoSEQ multiplex PCR. Seen here are approximately 270,000 clones, 70% to 90% observed once, and the top ten hold around 10%. This CDR3 has 15 amino acids. Germline CDR1 reads LNHDA; CDR2 reads SQIVND (reference sequence). The trim removed 5 bases at V and 2 bases at J, leaving 5 bases unmatched. The chain uses TRBV19 and TRBJ1-1; 10 nucleotides line up with TRBD1. The sequencing sample was made of peripheral blood. The receptor comes from a woman between 70 and 85 years old with acute or convalescent COVID-19. CDR3 DNA: TGTGCCAGTAGTCCTCGGACAGGGGGAAACACTGAAGCTTTCTTT. This gives the protein CASSPRTGGNTEAFF.